Given below is one T cell receptor beta chain in context. Antigen: not known. The data stem from a study of T-cell memory formation after mild COVID-19. The wider study: Clusters of TCRs were largely donor specific. Whole-study findings and limits: Clones that got smaller from day 15 to 85 had even CD4/CD8, while clones growing later tipped toward CD4+. Contracting clones localized mainly to CM and EM when CD4+ and mainly to EMRA when CD8+. Some clones that responded turned up in pre-infection memory, which suggests that cross-reactive memory joined in.

Germline values: CDR1 LGHNA, CDR2 YSLEER. V lost 0 bases and J 2 bases, leaving 14 bases between the germline ends. This CDR3 has 16 residues. TCRdb passed the 5' RACE reads through MiXCR, listing each CDR3 protein once. In the table there are 390,000 or so distinct CDR3 sequences, about 16% of which are singletons. The chain is built from TRBV4-3 and TRBJ2-7, with D uncertain. The sequenced sample was PBMCs or a T cell subset sorted from them (not recorded which). The TCR originated in a young man who had mild COVID-19 (a few samples of this study predate the infection). Cell type and time point are not known. CDR3 DNA: TGCGCCAGCAGCCAAGATTTGAACAGAGTGACCTACGAGCAGTACTTC. Amino acid sequence: CASSQDLNRVTYEQYF.